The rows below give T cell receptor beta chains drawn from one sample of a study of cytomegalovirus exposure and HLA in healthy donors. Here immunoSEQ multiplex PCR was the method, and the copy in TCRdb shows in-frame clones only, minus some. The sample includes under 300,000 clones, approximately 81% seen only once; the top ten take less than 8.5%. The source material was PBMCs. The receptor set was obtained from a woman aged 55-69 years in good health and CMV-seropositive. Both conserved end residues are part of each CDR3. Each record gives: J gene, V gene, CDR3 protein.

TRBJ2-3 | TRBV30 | CAWSVGVQSTDTQYF
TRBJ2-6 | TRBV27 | CASGTWVGDSGANVLTF
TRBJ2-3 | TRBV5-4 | CASSAGLAGEGDTQYF
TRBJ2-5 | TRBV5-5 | CASSLSTGVVETQYF
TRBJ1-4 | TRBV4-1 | CASRRTGVGEKLFF
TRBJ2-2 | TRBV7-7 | CASSFSGYTGELFF
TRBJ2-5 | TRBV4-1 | CASSVQGGYETQYF
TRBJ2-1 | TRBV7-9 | CASSLGTGGYEQFF
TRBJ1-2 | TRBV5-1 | CASTPSQLSGQYGYTF
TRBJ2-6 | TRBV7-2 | CASSLASRVNSGANVLTF
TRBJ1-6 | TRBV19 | CASSPRTDSPLHF
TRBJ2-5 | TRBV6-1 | CASSDLAGVVETQYF
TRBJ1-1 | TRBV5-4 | CASSYETRNTEAFF
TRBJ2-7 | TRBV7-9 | CASSLGAGDYEQYF
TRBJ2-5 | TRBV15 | CATSGRTNQETQYF
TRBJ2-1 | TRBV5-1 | CASRGLAGDTYNEQFF
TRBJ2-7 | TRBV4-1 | CASSLLGSSGPYEQYF
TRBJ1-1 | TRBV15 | CATSRDTPRDRAMNTEAFF
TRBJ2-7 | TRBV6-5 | CASTPWGGAYEQYF
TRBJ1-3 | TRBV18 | CASSPPGTGYDTIYF
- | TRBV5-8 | CASSHQTGFTYEQYF
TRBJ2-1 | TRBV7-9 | CASSLPQGLAHNEQFF
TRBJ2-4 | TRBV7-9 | CSSSLVTGIQYF
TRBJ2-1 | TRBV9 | CASSPEGRSYNEQFF
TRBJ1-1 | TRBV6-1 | CASTLGNSNTEAFF
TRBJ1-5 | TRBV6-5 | CASSYSTNQPQHF
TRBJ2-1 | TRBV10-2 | CASSDDYEQFF
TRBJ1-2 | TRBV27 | CASSLDSTGVNYGYTF
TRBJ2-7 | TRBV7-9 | CASSLSGPYEQYF
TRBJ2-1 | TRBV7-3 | CASSPAGGGNEQFF
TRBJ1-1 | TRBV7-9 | CSSSQPWEDTEAFF
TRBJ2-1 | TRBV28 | CAATPGTGRDNEQFF
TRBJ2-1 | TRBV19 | CASSMALPSPYNEQFF
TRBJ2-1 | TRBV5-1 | CASSFGGTAHNEQFF
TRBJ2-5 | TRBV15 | CATSRPTGVQETQYF
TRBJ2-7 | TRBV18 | CASSDAGFTYEQYF
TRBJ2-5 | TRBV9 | CASSPTDRAVETQYF
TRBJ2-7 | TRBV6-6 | CASSFLIGVYEQYF
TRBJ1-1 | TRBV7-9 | CASTEGGVNTEAFF
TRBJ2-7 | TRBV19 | CASSTQGSYEQYF
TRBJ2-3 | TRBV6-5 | CASSYSGGRRTDTQYF
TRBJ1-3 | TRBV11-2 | CASSPQGATGNTIYF
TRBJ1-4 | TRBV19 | CASRITNTGGYEKLFF
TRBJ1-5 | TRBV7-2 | CASSLVHHSNQPQHF
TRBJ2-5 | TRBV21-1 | CASSPGTSPETQYF
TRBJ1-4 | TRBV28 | CASRYPTGNEKLFF
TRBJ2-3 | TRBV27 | CASSLLAGGPSDTQYF
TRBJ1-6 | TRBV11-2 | CASSLDQVRGYSPLHF
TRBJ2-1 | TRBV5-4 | CASSPGTSGLNEQFF
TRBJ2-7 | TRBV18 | CASSPQTQGLYEQYF
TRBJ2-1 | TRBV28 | CASKTGTSGNNEQFF
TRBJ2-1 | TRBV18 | CASSPLGAGGYNEQFF
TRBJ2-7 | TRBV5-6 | CASSFLTENYYEQYF
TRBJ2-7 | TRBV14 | CASSPRGAYEQYF
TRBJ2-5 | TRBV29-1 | CSVEMRDTSYGQYF
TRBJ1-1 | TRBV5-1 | CASSLRENTEAFF
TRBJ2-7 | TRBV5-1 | CASSLGAGLLYEQYF
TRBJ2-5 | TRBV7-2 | CASSLAGQGGRETQYF
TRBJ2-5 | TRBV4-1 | CASSLRTNQETQYF
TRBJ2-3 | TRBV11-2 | CASSPTQGADTQYF